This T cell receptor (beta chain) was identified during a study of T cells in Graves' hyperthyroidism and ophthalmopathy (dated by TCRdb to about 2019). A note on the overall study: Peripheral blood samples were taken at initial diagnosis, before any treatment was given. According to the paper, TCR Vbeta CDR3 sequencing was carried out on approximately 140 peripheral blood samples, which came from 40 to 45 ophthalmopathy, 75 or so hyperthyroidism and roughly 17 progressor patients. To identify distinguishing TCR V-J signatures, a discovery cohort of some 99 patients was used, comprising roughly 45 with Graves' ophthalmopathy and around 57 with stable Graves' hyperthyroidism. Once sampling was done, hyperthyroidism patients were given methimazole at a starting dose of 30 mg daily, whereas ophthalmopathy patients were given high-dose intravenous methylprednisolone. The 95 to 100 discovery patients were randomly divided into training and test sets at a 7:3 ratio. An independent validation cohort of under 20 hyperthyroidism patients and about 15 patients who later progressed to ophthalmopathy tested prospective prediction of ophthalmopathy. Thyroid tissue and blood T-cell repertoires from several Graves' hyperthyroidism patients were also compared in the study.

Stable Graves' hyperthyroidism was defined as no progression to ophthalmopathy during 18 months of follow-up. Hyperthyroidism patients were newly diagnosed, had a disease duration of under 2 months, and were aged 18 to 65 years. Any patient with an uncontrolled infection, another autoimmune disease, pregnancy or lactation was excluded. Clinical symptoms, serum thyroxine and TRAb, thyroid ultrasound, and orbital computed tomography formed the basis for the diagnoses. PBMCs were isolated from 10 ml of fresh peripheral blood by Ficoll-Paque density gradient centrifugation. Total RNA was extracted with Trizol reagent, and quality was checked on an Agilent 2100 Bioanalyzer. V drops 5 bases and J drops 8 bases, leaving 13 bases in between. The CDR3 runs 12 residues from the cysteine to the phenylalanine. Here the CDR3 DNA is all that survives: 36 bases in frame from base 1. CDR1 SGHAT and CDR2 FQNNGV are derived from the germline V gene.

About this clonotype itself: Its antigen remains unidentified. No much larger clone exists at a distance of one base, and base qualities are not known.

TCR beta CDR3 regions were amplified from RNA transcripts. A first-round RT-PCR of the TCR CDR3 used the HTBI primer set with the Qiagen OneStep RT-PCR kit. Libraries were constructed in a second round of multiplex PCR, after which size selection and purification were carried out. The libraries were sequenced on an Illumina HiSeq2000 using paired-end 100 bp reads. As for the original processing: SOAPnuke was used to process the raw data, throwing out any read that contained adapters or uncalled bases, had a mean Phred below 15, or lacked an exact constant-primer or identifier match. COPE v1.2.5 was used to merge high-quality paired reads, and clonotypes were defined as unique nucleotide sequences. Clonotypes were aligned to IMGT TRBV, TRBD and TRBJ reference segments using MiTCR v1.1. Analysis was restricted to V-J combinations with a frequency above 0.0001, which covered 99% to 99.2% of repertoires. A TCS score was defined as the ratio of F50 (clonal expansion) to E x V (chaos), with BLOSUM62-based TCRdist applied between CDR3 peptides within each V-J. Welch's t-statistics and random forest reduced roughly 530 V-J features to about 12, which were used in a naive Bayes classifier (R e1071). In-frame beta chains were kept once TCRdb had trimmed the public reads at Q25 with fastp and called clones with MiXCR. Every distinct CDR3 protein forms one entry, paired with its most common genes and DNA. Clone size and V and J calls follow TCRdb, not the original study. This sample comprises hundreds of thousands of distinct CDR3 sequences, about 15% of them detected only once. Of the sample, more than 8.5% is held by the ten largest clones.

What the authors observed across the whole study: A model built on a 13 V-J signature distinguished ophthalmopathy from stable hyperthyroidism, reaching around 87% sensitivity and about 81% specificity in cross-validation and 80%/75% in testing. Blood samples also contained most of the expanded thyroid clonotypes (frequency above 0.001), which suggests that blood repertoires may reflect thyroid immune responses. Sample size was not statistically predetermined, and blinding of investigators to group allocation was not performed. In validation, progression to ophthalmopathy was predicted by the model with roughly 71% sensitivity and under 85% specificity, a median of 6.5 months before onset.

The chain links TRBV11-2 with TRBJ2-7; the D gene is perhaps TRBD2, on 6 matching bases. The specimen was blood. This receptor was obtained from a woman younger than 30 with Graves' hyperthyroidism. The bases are TGTGCCAGCAGCCAGATGGGGGGTCAGCAGTACTTC. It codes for CASSQMGGQQYF.